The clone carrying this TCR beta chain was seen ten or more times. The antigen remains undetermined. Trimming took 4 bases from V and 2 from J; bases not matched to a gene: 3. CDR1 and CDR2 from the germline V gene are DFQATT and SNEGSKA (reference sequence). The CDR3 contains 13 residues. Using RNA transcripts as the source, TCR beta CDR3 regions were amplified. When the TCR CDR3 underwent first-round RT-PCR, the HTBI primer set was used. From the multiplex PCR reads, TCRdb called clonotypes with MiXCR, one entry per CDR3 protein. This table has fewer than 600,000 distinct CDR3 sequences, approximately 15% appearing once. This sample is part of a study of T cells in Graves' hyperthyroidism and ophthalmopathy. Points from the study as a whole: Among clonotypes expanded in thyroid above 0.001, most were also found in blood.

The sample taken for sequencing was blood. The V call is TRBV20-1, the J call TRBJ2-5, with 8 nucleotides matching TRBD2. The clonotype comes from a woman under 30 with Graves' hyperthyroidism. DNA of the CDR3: TGCAGTGCTATTAGCGGGGAGCAAGAGACCCAGTACTTC. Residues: CSAISGEQETQYF.